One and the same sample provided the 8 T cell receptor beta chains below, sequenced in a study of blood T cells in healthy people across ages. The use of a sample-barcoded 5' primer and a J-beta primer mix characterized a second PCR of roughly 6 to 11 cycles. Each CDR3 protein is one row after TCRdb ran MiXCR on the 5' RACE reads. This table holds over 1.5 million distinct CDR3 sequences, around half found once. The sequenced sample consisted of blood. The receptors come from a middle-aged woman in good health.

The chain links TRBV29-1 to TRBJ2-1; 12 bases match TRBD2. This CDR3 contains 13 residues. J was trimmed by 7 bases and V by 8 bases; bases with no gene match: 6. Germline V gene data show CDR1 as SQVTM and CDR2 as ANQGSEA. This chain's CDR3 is CSLTSGRSNEQFF. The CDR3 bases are TGCAGCCTTACTAGCGGGAGGTCAAATGAGCAGTTCTTC.

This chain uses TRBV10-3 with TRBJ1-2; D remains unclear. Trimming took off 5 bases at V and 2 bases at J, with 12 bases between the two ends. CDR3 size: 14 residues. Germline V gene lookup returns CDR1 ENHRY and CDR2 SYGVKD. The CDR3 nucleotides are TGTGCCATCAGTTCACAAACGTTAAACTATGGCTACACCTTC. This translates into CAISSQTLNYGYTF.

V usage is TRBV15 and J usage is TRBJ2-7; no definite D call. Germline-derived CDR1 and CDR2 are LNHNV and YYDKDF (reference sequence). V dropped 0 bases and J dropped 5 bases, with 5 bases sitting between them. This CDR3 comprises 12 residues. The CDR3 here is CATSREIDEQYF. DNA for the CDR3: TGTGCCACCAGCAGAGAAATTGACGAGCAGTACTTC.

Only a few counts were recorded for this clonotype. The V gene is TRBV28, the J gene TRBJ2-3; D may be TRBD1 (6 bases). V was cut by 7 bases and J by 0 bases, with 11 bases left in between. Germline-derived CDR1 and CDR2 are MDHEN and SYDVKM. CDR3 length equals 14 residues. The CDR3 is CASNLGQSTDTQYF. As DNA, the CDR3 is TGTGCCAGCAACTTGGGACAAAGCACAGATACGCAGTATTTT. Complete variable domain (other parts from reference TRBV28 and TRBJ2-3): DVKVTQSSRYLVKRTGEKVFLECVQDMDHENMFWYRQDPGLGLRLIYFSYDVKMKEKGDIPEGYSVSREKKERFSLILESASTNQTSMYLCASNLGQSTDTQYFGPGTRLTVL.

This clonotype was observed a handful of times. For the CDR3, the DNA is TGTGCCAGTGGACAGGGGGCTGGAGCTAACTATGGCTACACCTTC. Translated, it gives CASGQGAGANYGYTF. The chain couples TRBV28 to TRBJ1-2; 11 bases match TRBD1. V was pared by 9 bases and J by 0 bases, with 6 bases of the junction left unmatched. This CDR3 contains 15 residues. CDR1 and CDR2 from the germline V gene are MDHEN and SYDVKM.

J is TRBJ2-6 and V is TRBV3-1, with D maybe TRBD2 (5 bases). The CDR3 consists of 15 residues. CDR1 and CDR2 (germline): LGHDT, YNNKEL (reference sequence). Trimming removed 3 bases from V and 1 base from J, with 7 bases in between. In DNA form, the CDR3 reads TGTGCCAGCAGCCATGGGAGATCTGGGGCCAACGTCCTGACTTTC. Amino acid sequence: CASSHGRSGANVLTF.

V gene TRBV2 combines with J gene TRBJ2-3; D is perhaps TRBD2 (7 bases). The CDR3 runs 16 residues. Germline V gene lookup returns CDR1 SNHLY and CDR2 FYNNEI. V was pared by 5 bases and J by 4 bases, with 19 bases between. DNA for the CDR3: TGTGCCAGCAGTCTGCTTAGGGGGAGGGGATCAGATACGCAGTATTTT. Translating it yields CASSLLRGRGSDTQYF. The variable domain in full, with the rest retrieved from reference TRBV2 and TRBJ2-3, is EPEVTQTPSHQVTQMGQEVILRCVPISNHLYFYWYRQILGQKVEFLVSFYNNEISEKSEIFDDQFSVERPDGSNFTLKIRSTKLEDSAMYFCASSLLRGRGSDTQYFGPGTRLTVL.

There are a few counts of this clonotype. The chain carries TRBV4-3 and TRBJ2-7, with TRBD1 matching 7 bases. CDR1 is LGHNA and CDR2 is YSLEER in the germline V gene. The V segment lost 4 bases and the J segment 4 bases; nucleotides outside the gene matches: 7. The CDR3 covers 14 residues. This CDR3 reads CASSRNRGHYEQYF. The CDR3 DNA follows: TGCGCCAGCAGCCGAAACAGGGGACATTACGAGCAGTACTTC.